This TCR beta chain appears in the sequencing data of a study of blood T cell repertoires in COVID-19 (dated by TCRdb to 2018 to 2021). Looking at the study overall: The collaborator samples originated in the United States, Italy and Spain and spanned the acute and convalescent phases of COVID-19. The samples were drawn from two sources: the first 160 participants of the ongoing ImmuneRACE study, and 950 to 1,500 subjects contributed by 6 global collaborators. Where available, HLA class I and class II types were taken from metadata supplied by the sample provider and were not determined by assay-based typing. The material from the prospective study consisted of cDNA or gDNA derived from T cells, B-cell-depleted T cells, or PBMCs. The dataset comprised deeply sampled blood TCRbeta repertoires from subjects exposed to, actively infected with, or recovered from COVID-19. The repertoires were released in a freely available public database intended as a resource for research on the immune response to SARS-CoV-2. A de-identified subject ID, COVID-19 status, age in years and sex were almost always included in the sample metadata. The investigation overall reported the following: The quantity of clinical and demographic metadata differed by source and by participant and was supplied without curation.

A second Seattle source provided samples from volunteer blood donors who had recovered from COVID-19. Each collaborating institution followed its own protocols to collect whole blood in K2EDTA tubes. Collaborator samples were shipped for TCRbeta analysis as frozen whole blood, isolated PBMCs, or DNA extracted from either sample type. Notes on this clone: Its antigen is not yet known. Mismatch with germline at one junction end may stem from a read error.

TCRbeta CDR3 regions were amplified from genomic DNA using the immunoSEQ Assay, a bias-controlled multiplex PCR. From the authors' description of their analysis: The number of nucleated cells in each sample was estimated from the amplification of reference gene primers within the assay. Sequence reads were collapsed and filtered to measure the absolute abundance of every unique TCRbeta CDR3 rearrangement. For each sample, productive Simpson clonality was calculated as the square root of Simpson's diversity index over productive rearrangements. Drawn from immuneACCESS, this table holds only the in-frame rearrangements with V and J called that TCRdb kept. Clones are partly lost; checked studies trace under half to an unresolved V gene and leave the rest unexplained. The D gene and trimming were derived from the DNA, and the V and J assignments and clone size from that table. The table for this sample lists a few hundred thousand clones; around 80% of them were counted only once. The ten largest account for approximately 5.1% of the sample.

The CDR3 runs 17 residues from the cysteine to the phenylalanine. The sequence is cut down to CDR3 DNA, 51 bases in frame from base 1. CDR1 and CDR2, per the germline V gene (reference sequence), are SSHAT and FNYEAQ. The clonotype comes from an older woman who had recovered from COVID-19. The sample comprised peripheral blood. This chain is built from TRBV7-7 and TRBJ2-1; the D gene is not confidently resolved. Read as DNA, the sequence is TGTGCTAGCAGCCCCTTCGGCGGCGGTGTCTCCTACAATGAGCAGTTCTTC. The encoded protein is CASSPFGGGVSYNEQFF.